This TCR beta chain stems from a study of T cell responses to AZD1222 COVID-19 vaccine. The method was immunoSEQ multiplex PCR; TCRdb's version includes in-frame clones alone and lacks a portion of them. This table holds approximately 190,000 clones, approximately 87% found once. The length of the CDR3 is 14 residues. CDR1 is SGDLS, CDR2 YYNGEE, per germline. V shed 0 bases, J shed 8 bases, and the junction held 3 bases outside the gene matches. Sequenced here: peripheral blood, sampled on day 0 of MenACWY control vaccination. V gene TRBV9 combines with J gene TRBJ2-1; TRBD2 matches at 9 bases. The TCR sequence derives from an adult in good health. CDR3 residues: CASSVVGGGDEQFF. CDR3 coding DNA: TGTGCCAGCAGCGTAGTTGGCGGGGGGGATGAGCAGTTCTTC.